The next 16 T cell receptor beta chains were all read from a single sample in a study of T cells after yellow fever vaccination. One entry per CDR3 protein, called by TCRdb with MiXCR from the 5' RACE reads. Of approximately 47,000 distinct CDR3 sequences listed, 6% to 7% are singletons. The input for sequencing was PBMCs, either bulk or a sorted T-cell subset (CD4+, CD8+, memory, or dextramer-sorted; not recorded which), taken 45 days after the yellow fever booster vaccination. The receptors come from a young man who received the YFV17D yellow fever vaccine.

This clonotype occurred many times. J is TRBJ2-7 and V is TRBV7-2, with a weak D call TRBD2 (5 bases). Trimming took off 1 base at V and 0 bases at J, with 10 bases between the two ends. The CDR3 covers 15 residues. Germline values: CDR1 SGHTA, CDR2 FQGNSA. The CDR3: CASSLDGVTSYEQYF. In nucleotides, the CDR3 is TGTGCCAGCAGCTTAGACGGGGTTACCTCCTACGAGCAGTACTTC.

The count of this clonotype is one. This clone may be a read error of a much larger clone one base away. V is TRBV6-2 or TRBV6-3 and J is TRBJ2-2, with a tentative D call TRBD1 (5 bases). The CDR3 is 13 amino acids. The V end was cut by 4 bases, the J end by 6 bases, with 9 bases between. Germline V gene sequence: CDR1 MNHEY, CDR2 SVGEGT. CDR3 sequence (DNA): TGTGCCAGCAGTTTCCTCAGGGCCGGGGAGCTGTTTTTT. Its translation: CASSFLRAGELFF.

This clonotype came up a few times. The chain couples TRBV3-1 to TRBJ2-4; TRBD1 matches 7 bases. Trimming cost V 3 bases and J 3 bases; bases outside gene matches: 17. The CDR3 runs 19 residues. The germline V gene has CDR1 LGHDT and CDR2 YNNKEL (reference sequence). In DNA, the CDR3 is TGTGCCAGCAGCCATGGGGGAAGGGGGCGGATTTTGGGCAAAAACATTCAGTACTTC. Residues: CASSHGGRGRILGKNIQYF.

This clonotype was counted a few times. The chain couples TRBV12-3 or TRBV12-4 to TRBJ2-3; D is possibly TRBD1 (5 bases). The CDR3 consists of 11 residues. V was trimmed by 1 base and J by 9 bases, leaving 5 bases between them. The CDR3, as DNA: TGTGCCAGCAGTTTAGAGGGGACGCAGTATTTT. It specifies CASSLEGTQYF.

The table lists this clonotype with many counts. The chain carries TRBV7-8 and TRBJ2-1, with D possibly matching TRBD1 (7 bases). The germline V gene encodes CDR1 SGHVS and CDR2 FQNEAQ. The ends were cut back, 5 bases at V and 8 bases at J, with 25 bases in the middle. The length of the CDR3 is 17 residues. CDR3 region: CASSTRNRRSGGYEQFF. The CDR3 region has the DNA TGTGCCAGCAGCACGCGGAACCGGCGGTCAGGGGGGTATGAGCAGTTCTTC.

This clonotype was observed at least ten times. V gene TRBV6-5 combines with J gene TRBJ1-1, with D possibly TRBD1 on 5 matching bases. The CDR3 sequence is 14 residues long. Per germline, CDR1 MNHEY and CDR2 SVGAGI. Trimming pared 2 bases from V and 7 bases from J, leaving 14 bases between. CDR3 sequence: CASSYGGGWSEAFF. CDR3 nucleotide sequence: TGTGCCAGCAGTTACGGCGGGGGGTGGAGTGAAGCTTTCTTT.

This clonotype occurred many times. The CDR3 is CASRGTGVGEQYF. The CDR3 region has the DNA TGTGCTTCACGGGGGACAGGGGTGGGCGAGCAGTACTTC. The J gene is TRBJ2-7, the V gene TRBV5-5, with 10 bases fitting TRBD1. In germline, CDR1 is SGHKS, CDR2 YYEKEE (reference sequence). The length of the CDR3 is 13 residues.

This clonotype was seen at least ten times. The rearrangement joins TRBV10-3 to TRBJ2-3; 11 bases match TRBD1. CDR1 is ENHRY, CDR2 SYGVKD, per germline. With 9 bases clipped from V and 5 bases from J, the junction kept 13 bases outside the gene matches. The CDR3 is 16 amino acids. CDR3 coding DNA: TGTGCCATAGCTAGAGGGACAGGGGGAAGGAAAGATACGCAGTATTTT. This translates into CAIARGTGGRKDTQYF.

This clonotype was counted a few times. J is TRBJ1-1 and V is TRBV20-1; the D gene is possibly TRBD1 (6 bases). Germline V gene data show CDR1 as DFQATT and CDR2 as SNEGSKA (reference sequence). The V gene lost 0 bases and the J gene lost 6 bases, with 11 bases spanning the gap. The CDR3 has 13 amino acids. The CDR3 DNA reads TGCAGTGCTAGAGATCTAGGGGGGGCTGAAGCTTTCTTT. Protein sequence: CSARDLGGAEAFF.

As DNA, the CDR3 is TGTGCCAGCAGTTTCGACAGGGCCCTCAATGAGCAGTTCTTC. Its protein is CASSFDRALNEQFF. The chain uses TRBV6-2 or TRBV6-3 and TRBJ2-1; 7 bases line up with TRBD1. This CDR3 comprises 14 residues. Germline CDR1 reads MNHEY; CDR2 reads SVGEGT. V trimming: 4 bases; J trimming: 6 bases; junction bases outside the gene matches: 6.

Comment on this clonotype: An end of the junction does not agree with germline; a read error may underlie this. The chain uses TRBV9 and TRBJ2-1, with a tentative D call TRBD2 (7 bases). Germline V gene sequence: CDR1 SGDLS, CDR2 YYNGEE. There are 13 residues in the CDR3. The CDR3: CARSVGGVHEQFF. CDR3 bases: TGTGCCAGGAGCGTAGGGGGGGTCCATGAGCAGTTCTTC.

The V gene is TRBV7-6, the J gene TRBJ2-2; weak D call: TRBD1 (5 bases). This CDR3 has 16 residues. V was trimmed by 2 bases and J by 0 bases, leaving 10 bases between them. From germline, CDR1 is SGHVS and CDR2 FNYEAQ. The CDR3 DNA follows: TGTGCCAGCAGCTTAAAGGACATTCCGAACACCGGGGAGCTGTTTTTT. Translated: CASSLKDIPNTGELFF.

About this clonotype itself: The germline gene is not matched at one end of the junction; a read error may be the cause. This chain links TRBV5-1 with TRBJ2-2; maybe TRBD2 (5 bases). Germline V gives CDR1 SGHRS, CDR2 YFSETQ. This CDR3 is built from 14 residues. DNA for the CDR3: TGCGCCAGGAGCTCCGGACTGCACACCGGGGAGCTGTTTTTT. Its translation is CARSSGLHTGELFF. The whole variable domain, filled in from reference TRBV5-1 and TRBJ2-2, reads KAGVTQTPRYLIKTRGQQVTLSCSPISGHRSVSWYQQTPGQGLQFLFEYFSETQRNKGNFPGRFSGRQFSNSRSEMNVSTLELGDSALYLCARSSGLHTGELFFGEGSRLTVL.

This clonotype was seen many times. The chain carries TRBV13 and TRBJ1-1; D remains unclear. The germline V gene encodes CDR1 PRHDT and CDR2 FYEKMQ (reference sequence). Trimming took 2 bases from V and 1 from J, leaving 5 bases between them. The CDR3 contains 13 residues. CDR3 amino acids: CASSLTSNTEAFF. DNA of the CDR3: TGTGCCAGCAGCTTAACATCGAACACTGAAGCTTTCTTT.

The DNA for the CDR3 is TGTGCCAGCAGCGCGCGGGACAGGGGACCTCGGCATGGCTACACCTTC. Its translation: CASSARDRGPRHGYTF. The J gene is TRBJ1-2, the V gene TRBV7-8; 10 nucleotides line up with TRBD1. The CDR3 consists of 16 residues. The germline V gene encodes CDR1 SGHVS and CDR2 FQNEAQ. Germline trimming cut 5 bases from V and 6 bases from J; bases unmatched to any gene: 12.

This clonotype was recorded a few times. The rearrangement joins TRBV11-2 to TRBJ2-1; the D gene is possibly TRBD2 (5 bases). V dropped 7 bases and J dropped 7 bases, with 20 bases sitting between them. Germline V lookup: CDR1 SGHAT, CDR2 FQNNGV. The CDR3 has 15 residues. DNA for the CDR3: TGTGCCAGCACCAAAGGACTGGCCTCTAGGAATGAGCAGTTCTTC. Encoded protein: CASTKGLASRNEQFF. Full variable domain (rest looked up from reference TRBV11-2 and TRBJ2-1): EAGVAQSPRYKIIEKRQSVAFWCNPISGHATLYWYQQILGQGPKLLIQFQNNGVVDDSQLPKDRFSAERLKGVDSTLKIQPAKLEDSAVYLCASTKGLASRNEQFFGPGTRLTVL.